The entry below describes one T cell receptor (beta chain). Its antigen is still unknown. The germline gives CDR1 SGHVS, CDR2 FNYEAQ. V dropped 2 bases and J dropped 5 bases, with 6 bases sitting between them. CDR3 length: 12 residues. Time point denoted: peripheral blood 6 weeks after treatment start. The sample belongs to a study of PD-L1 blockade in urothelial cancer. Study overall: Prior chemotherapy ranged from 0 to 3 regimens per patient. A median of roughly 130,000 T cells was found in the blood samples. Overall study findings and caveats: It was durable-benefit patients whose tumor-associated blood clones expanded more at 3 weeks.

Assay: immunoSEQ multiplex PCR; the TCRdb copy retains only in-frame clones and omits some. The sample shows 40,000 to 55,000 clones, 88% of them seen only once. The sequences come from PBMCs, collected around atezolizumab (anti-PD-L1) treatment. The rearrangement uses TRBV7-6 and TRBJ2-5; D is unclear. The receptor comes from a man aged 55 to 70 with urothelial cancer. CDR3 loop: CASSLMSETQYF. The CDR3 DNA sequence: TGTGCCAGCAGCTTAATGTCGGAGACCCAGTACTTC.